The following is a T cell receptor (beta chain) sequence with its context. Its antigen is undetermined. This specimen belongs to a study of post-analysis software for immune sequencing data. Study results and limitations: TRBV segments more frequent in patients than in controls numbered roughly 5 and included TRBV5-6, TRBV5-1 and TRBV20-1. F measure grouped same-batch samples tightly together.

Carried by the TCR beta cDNA libraries were unique molecular identifiers. Each batch of roughly 1 to 11 million T cells produced roughly 450,000 cDNA molecules. One entry per CDR3 protein, called by TCRdb with MiXCR from the PCR reads. The top ten hold about 12% of the sample, which has fewer than 600,000 distinct CDR3 sequences, under 55% seen once. The CDR3 is made up of 14 amino acids. Trimming took 0 bases from V and 4 from J, leaving 6 bases between them. Germline CDR1 is SGHTA and CDR2 is FQGNSA. Sequencing was carried out using blood. The chain couples TRBV7-2 to TRBJ2-2; D is undetermined. The sequence came from a girl between 5 and 17 years old with multiple sclerosis. CDR3 in amino acids: CASSLAQFTGELFF. CDR3 DNA sequence: TGTGCCAGCAGCTTAGCGCAGTTCACCGGGGAGCTGTTTTTT.